The 9 T cell receptor beta chains presented below share a single source sample, sequenced in a study of PD-L1 blockade in urothelial cancer. The method was immunoSEQ multiplex PCR; TCRdb's version includes in-frame clones alone and lacks a portion of them. The sample carries about 91,000 clones, over 80% recorded once. Time point given: peripheral blood 6 weeks after treatment start. The sample in question was PBMCs, obtained around atezolizumab (anti-PD-L1) treatment. The receptor source for this set is a man between 65 and 85 years old with urothelial cancer.

The chain combines TRBV5-6 with TRBJ2-7; TRBD2 matches 7 bases. Germline V gene lookup returns CDR1 SGHDT and CDR2 YYEEEE. J was trimmed by 6 bases and V by 1 base; bases with no gene match: 10. There are 15 residues in the CDR3. CDR3 residues: CASSLIPSGMGEQYF. Written as DNA, the CDR3 is TGTGCCAGCAGCTTGATCCCCAGCGGGATGGGCGAGCAGTACTTC.

The chain joins TRBV9 to TRBJ1-3; D is uncertain. The CDR3 length is 16 residues. Germline CDR1 and CDR2: SGDLS and YYNGEE. Trimming cost V 0 bases and J 0 bases, with 10 bases left between them. The CDR3 nucleotides read TGTGCCAGCAGCGTAGCCGCCGGGAGCTCTGGAAACACCATATATTTT. Its translation: CASSVAAGSSGNTIYF.

J is TRBJ1-2 and V is TRBV6-6; D might be TRBD1 (6 bases). The ends were cut back, 0 bases at V and 10 bases at J, with 18 bases in the middle. Germline lookup yields CDR1 MNHNY and CDR2 SVGAGI (reference sequence). The CDR3 runs to 15 residues. The CDR3 sequence: CASSYSRGLGIDYTF. The CDR3 nucleotides are TGTGCCAGCAGTTACTCGCGGGGGCTCGGTATCGACTACACCTTC.

This chain links TRBV5-1 with TRBJ2-5; TRBD1 matches at 7 bases. The V segment lost 0 bases and the J segment 5 bases; nucleotides outside the gene matches: 10. Looked up from germline, CDR1 is SGHRS and CDR2 is YFSETQ. The CDR3 has 16 amino acids. The CDR3 sequence is CASSLGGRTGTETQYF. For the CDR3, the DNA is TGCGCCAGCAGCTTGGGGGGTCGGACAGGAACGGAGACCCAGTACTTC.

The V and J genes are TRBV19 and TRBJ2-1; weak D call: TRBD2 (5 bases). Germline V gene lookup returns CDR1 LNHDA and CDR2 SQIVND (reference sequence). The CDR3 is 13 amino acids. V was trimmed by 10 bases and J by 8 bases, leaving 18 bases between them. The CDR3 coding sequence is TGTGCCACCTCCCCCGGGAATTGGCATGAGCAGTTCTTC. This gives the protein CATSPGNWHEQFF.

The rearrangement links TRBV28 to TRBJ1-3; D ambiguous. CDR1 and CDR2 from the germline V gene are MDHEN and SYDVKM. The length of the CDR3 is 13 residues. V was pared by 4 bases and J by 1 base, with 5 bases between. The CDR3 DNA sequence: TGTGCCAGCAGTTGGAGGTCTGGAAACACCATATATTTT. As protein: CASSWRSGNTIYF.

The chain combines TRBV5-5 with TRBJ2-2; D is unclear. The V gene's germline CDR1 is SGHKS and CDR2 YYEKEE (reference sequence). V lost 0 bases, J lost 4 bases, and 7 bases lay in between. The length of the CDR3 is 14 residues. Written as DNA, the CDR3 is TGTGCCAGCAGCTTGGCTAGTCCCACCGGGGAGCTGTTTTTT. Translating it yields CASSLASPTGELFF.

The V call is TRBV5-1, the J call TRBJ1-5; D unresolved. The germline V and J ends were trimmed by 5 bases and 7 bases, with 19 bases remaining between them. Germline V gives CDR1 SGHRS, CDR2 YFSETQ. The CDR3 has 15 amino acids. CDR3 sequence (DNA): TGCGCCAGCAGTAAGGAAGGAGCGTATGAACAGCCCCAGCATTTT. Translating it yields CASSKEGAYEQPQHF.

J is TRBJ2-1 and V is TRBV7-2; TRBD2 matches 11 bases. V lost 3 bases, J lost 3 bases, and 1 base stayed unmatched. The CDR3 totals 15 residues. The germline V gene has CDR1 SGHTA and CDR2 FQGNSA. This CDR3 reads CASSLTSGIYNEQFF. The DNA for the CDR3 is TGTGCCAGCAGCTTGACTAGCGGGATCTACAATGAGCAGTTCTTC.